This entry lists 22 T cell receptor beta chains sequenced from one sample in a study of T cell responses to AZD1222 COVID-19 vaccine. Assay used: immunoSEQ multiplex PCR; TCRdb lists only in-frame clones, some missing. This sample has roughly 150,000 clones, with 80% to 95% found just once. Sequencing used peripheral blood, obtained 28 days after the second AZD1222 dose. The receptors derive from an adult who received the AZD1222 COVID-19 vaccine.

The J gene is TRBJ2-2, the V gene TRBV7-2, with TRBD2 matching over 8 bases. CDR3 size: 18 residues. Trimming removed 7 bases from V and 4 bases from J; junction bases left unmatched: 17. Germline values: CDR1 SGHTA, CDR2 FQGNSA. The CDR3 nucleotides read TGTGCCAGCACCACCCCTGAGCGGGGGCCTAAAATCACCGGGGAGCTGTTTTTT. Its translation is CASTTPERGPKITGELFF.

CDR3 sequence (DNA): TGTGCCAGCAGTTACGGGGGCAGATCTTACTATGGCTACACCTTC. This sequence encodes CASSYGGRSYYGYTF. This chain links TRBV6-5 with TRBJ1-2; D is perhaps TRBD1 (6 bases). This CDR3 has 15 amino acids. Trimming shortened V by 2 bases and J by 3 bases, and 13 bases separated the two germline ends. Germline CDR1 reads MNHEY; CDR2 reads SVGAGI.

The chain carries TRBV18 and TRBJ2-7; 14 bases are a match to TRBD2. The CDR3 is made up of 19 amino acids. Looked up from germline, CDR1 is KGHSH and CDR2 is LQKENI. Trimming cost V 3 bases and J 0 bases; bases outside gene matches: 10. The CDR3 nucleotides read TGTGCCAGCTCACCTGACACGGGACTAGCGGGAGTCTCCTCCTACGAGCAGTACTTC. Translation: CASSPDTGLAGVSSYEQYF.

The chain has TRBV28 and TRBJ1-2; D is unclear. Germline V gene lookup returns CDR1 MDHEN and CDR2 SYDVKM. V was clipped by 6 bases and J by 1 base, with 6 bases between them. This CDR3 spans 12 amino acids. The CDR3 spells CASSDLNYGYTF. As DNA, the CDR3 is TGTGCCAGCAGCGACCTTAACTATGGCTACACCTTC.

The chain uses TRBV10-3 and TRBJ2-5, with D possibly TRBD1 on 6 matching bases. The CDR3 is 14 amino acids. Germline V CDR1 and CDR2: ENHRY, SYGVKD. The V end was cut by 7 bases, the J end by 3 bases, with 15 bases between. The CDR3 reads CAINSAGAEETQYF. The DNA of the CDR3 is TGTGCCATCAATTCGGCAGGGGCAGAAGAGACCCAGTACTTC.

This rearrangement joins TRBV4-2 to TRBJ2-7; D gene unclear. V was shortened by 0 bases and J by 0 bases, with 12 bases between the two germline ends. The V gene's germline CDR1 is LGHNA and CDR2 YNFKEQ. The CDR3 sequence is 16 residues long. Here the CDR3 DNA reads TGTGCCAGCAGCCAAGATGCTGCTCAGAGCTCCTACGAGCAGTACTTC. Protein: CASSQDAAQSSYEQYF.

The rearrangement uses TRBV2 and TRBJ1-5; unclear D gene. The V and J ends lost 7 bases and 0 bases respectively, with 13 bases between them. The CDR3 loop spans 15 amino acids. Germline CDR1 reads SNHLY; CDR2 reads FYNNEI. The CDR3 protein is CASIGRGTSNQPQHF. The CDR3 DNA is TGTGCCAGCATTGGTCGGGGAACTAGCAATCAGCCCCAGCATTTT.

V gene TRBV7-9 combines with J gene TRBJ2-1; TRBD1 matches 10 bases. V lost 4 bases, J lost 2 bases, and 5 bases stayed unmatched. This CDR3 is 16 amino acids long. Germline lookup yields CDR1 SEHNR and CDR2 FQNEAQ (reference sequence). The CDR3 loop reads CASSSSGTGAYNEQFF. DNA for the CDR3: TGTGCCAGCAGCTCAAGCGGGACAGGGGCCTACAATGAGCAGTTCTTC. The whole variable domain, filled in from reference TRBV7-9 and TRBJ2-1, reads DTGVSQNPRHKITKRGQNVTFRCDPISEHNRLYWYRQTLGQGPEFLTYFQNEAQLEKSRLLSDRFSAERPKGSFSTLEIQRTEQGDSAMYLCASSSSGTGAYNEQFFGPGTRLTVL.

V gene TRBV6-5 combines with J gene TRBJ2-5, with 10 bases fitting TRBD2. This CDR3 region has 15 residues. Unmatched junction bases numbered 5, after V lost 6 bases and J lost 1 base. Germline V CDR1 and CDR2: MNHEY, SVGAGI. Here the CDR3 reads CASSASGGLQETQYF. Here the CDR3 DNA reads TGTGCCAGCAGCGCTAGCGGGGGCCTCCAAGAGACCCAGTACTTC.

The V gene is TRBV6-1, the J gene TRBJ1-4; 9 bases match TRBD1. This CDR3 is 15 amino acids long. V lost 0 bases, J lost 7 bases, and 3 bases stayed unmatched. CDR1 is MNHNS and CDR2 is SASEGT in the germline V gene. CDR3 in DNA: TGTGCCAGCAGTGAAGCGCGACAGGGGGGTGAAAAACTGTTTTTT. Amino acids: CASSEARQGGEKLFF.

V gene TRBV24-1 combines with J gene TRBJ1-4; D is possibly TRBD1 (6 bases). V gave up 7 bases and J gave up 4 bases, with 15 bases separating them. This CDR3 comprises 15 residues. CDR1 is KGHDR and CDR2 is SFDVKD in the germline V gene. CDR3 residues: CATSDQTGGNEKLFF. CDR3 sequence (DNA): TGTGCCACCAGCGATCAGACAGGAGGTAATGAAAAACTGTTTTTT.

V gene TRBV19 combines with J gene TRBJ1-5; 7 bases align to TRBD1. This CDR3 region has 15 residues. Germline V CDR1 and CDR2: LNHDA, SQIVND (reference sequence). The junction had 6 bases not matched to a gene; V was cut back by 1 base and J by 6 bases. The CDR3 here is CASSIAQGVSQPQHF. The DNA for the CDR3 is TGTGCCAGTAGTATAGCCCAGGGGGTAAGTCAGCCCCAGCATTTT.

This CDR3 reads CAIPGLVGGGELFF. The DNA for the CDR3 is TGTGCCATCCCGGGCCTAGTGGGGGGCGGGGAGCTGTTTTTT. The chain is built from TRBV7-2 and TRBJ2-2, with TRBD2 as a possible D gene (6 bases). Trimming stripped 10 bases from V and 7 bases from J, with 19 bases between. Germline CDR1 reads SGHTA; CDR2 reads FQGNSA. The CDR3 is made up of 14 amino acids.

The V and J genes are TRBV7-3 and TRBJ1-1; TRBD1 agrees at 7 bases. The CDR3 has 14 amino acids. Trimming at V came to 5 bases and at J to 1 base, leaving 4 bases not matched to a gene. Germline V gives CDR1 SGHTA, CDR2 FQGTGA. CDR3 amino acids: CASSPDRQNTEAFF. The CDR3 nucleotides read TGTGCCAGCAGCCCGGACAGGCAGAACACTGAAGCTTTCTTT.

The gene calls are TRBV28 and TRBJ2-7, with 7 bases that match TRBD2. V shed 5 bases and J 1 base; nucleotides not matched to a gene: 5. In germline, CDR1 is MDHEN, CDR2 SYDVKM. This CDR3 has 14 amino acids. The chain's CDR3 is CASSPGTTSYEQYF. DNA of the CDR3: TGTGCCAGCAGTCCCGGGACTACGTCCTACGAGCAGTACTTC.

In its sample, this clone was seen once. The chain links TRBV30 to TRBJ1-2; D is ambiguous. The V end lost 4 bases, the J end lost 5 bases, and 14 bases lay between the germline ends. CDR1 GTSNPN and CDR2 SVGIG come from the germline V gene (reference sequence). This CDR3 contains 13 residues. CDR3 in amino acids: CAWTDGRRYGYTF. CDR3 nucleotides: TGTGCCTGGACGGACGGCCGTAGGTATGGCTACACCTTC.

This sequence joins TRBV4-3 and TRBJ1-3; D gene uncertain. V was clipped by 1 base and J by 0 bases, with 4 bases between them. This CDR3 has 14 amino acids. Germline values: CDR1 LGHNA, CDR2 YSLEER. The CDR3 is CASSQGASGNTIYF. Written as DNA, the CDR3 is TGCGCCAGCAGCCAAGGGGCCTCTGGAAACACCATATATTTT.

In nucleotides, the CDR3 is TGTGCCTGGAGTGTACTTGGTGGGGGTGAGCAGTACTTC. It translates to CAWSVLGGGEQYF. The chain joins TRBV30 to TRBJ2-7; D is perhaps TRBD1 or TRBD2 (5 bases each). Germline CDR1 reads GTSNPN; CDR2 reads SVGIG (reference sequence). Between the trimmed V and J ends, which lost 0 bases and 7 bases, there was a span of 13 bases. The CDR3 totals 13 residues.

CDR3 DNA sequence: TGTGCCAGCAGTTTAATTTCAAATTATGGCTACACCTTC. Protein sequence: CASSLISNYGYTF. The chain recombines TRBV28 with TRBJ1-2; unclear D gene. Germline CDR1 reads MDHEN; CDR2 reads SYDVKM. The CDR3 sequence is 13 residues long. V was cut by 2 bases and J by 5 bases, with 9 bases left in between.

The chain carries TRBV28 and TRBJ1-5, with D tentatively TRBD1 (5 bases). The germline gives CDR1 MDHEN, CDR2 SYDVKM. The V end was cut by 10 bases, the J end by 6 bases, with 25 bases between. CDR3 length: 16 residues. This CDR3 is CAISTSGGISGQPQHF. DNA of the CDR3: TGTGCCATCTCTACCTCCGGGGGGATTTCTGGTCAGCCCCAGCATTTT.

The V gene is TRBV3-1 (or the pseudogene TRBV3-2), the J gene TRBJ1-2; D gene uncertain. Looked up from germline, CDR1 is LGHDT and CDR2 is YNNKEL (reference sequence). Deletions cut 1 base from V and 4 bases from J, with 10 bases between. This CDR3 has 14 amino acids. CDR3 residues: CASSQVGGSYGYTF. In DNA, the CDR3 is TGTGCCAGCAGCCAAGTAGGAGGGAGCTATGGCTACACCTTC.

This clone showed up just once. This chain connects TRBV12-3 or TRBV12-4 to TRBJ2-7, with D possibly being TRBD2 (6 bases). V shed 4 bases and J shed 4 bases, with 8 bases lying between them. The CDR3 is 12 residues long. The CDR3 DNA is TGTGCCAGCAGTTGGGGGGTGTACGAGCAGTACTTC. Protein: CASSWGVYEQYF.